The 29 T cell receptor beta chains below come from one sample, sequenced in a study of blood T cell repertoires in COVID-19. Here immunoSEQ multiplex PCR was the method, and the copy in TCRdb shows in-frame clones only, minus some. The sample includes 40,000 to 55,000 clones, approximately 85% of them seen just once. Source material: peripheral blood. These TCRs come from a human donor in a cohort sampled during active COVID-19.

This chain uses TRBV2 with TRBJ2-1, with D possibly matching TRBD1 (6 bases). The V gene's germline CDR1 is SNHLY and CDR2 FYNNEI. V shed 9 bases and J shed 9 bases, with 15 bases lying between them. The CDR3 is 12 residues long. CDR3 nucleotide sequence: TGTGCCAGTCGCATAGGCAGGGGTGAGCAGTTCTTC. Its protein is CASRIGRGEQFF.

The rearrangement joins TRBV11-2 to TRBJ1-4; D unclear. Germline V gene lookup returns CDR1 SGHAT and CDR2 FQNNGV. The CDR3 contains 14 residues. V shed 2 bases and J shed 5 bases, with 9 bases lying between them. Written as DNA, the CDR3 is TGTGCCAGCAGCTTAAACGAGATAAATGAAAAACTGTTTTTT. Translated: CASSLNEINEKLFF.

The chain couples TRBV9 to TRBJ1-3; D might be TRBD1 (5 bases). V dropped 4 bases and J dropped 0 bases, with 11 bases sitting between them. CDR1 and CDR2 (germline): SGDLS, YYNGEE. CDR3 length: 15 residues. This CDR3 is CASSPDSFSGNTIYF. CDR3 nucleotide sequence: TGTGCCAGCAGCCCTGACAGTTTCTCTGGAAACACCATATATTTT.

This chain uses TRBV2 with TRBJ2-2, with D possibly being TRBD1 (6 bases). V dropped 8 bases and J dropped 2 bases, with 12 bases sitting between them. The germline CDR1 and CDR2 sequences are SNHLY and FYNNEI. This CDR3 is 14 amino acids long. The chain's CDR3 is CASRSGANTGELFF. CDR3 nucleotides: TGTGCCAGCCGTTCAGGGGCCAACACCGGGGAGCTGTTTTTT.

The rearrangement links TRBV7-2 to TRBJ2-3; D is possibly TRBD2 (5 bases). CDR3 length: 14 residues. The germline gives CDR1 SGHTA, CDR2 FQGNSA. V was trimmed by 5 bases and J by 3 bases, leaving 12 bases between them. The CDR3 loop is CASSPRVRTDTQYF. In nucleotides, the CDR3 is TGTGCCAGCAGCCCGAGGGTTCGAACAGATACGCAGTATTTT.

This sequence joins TRBV10-3 and TRBJ1-5, with 9 bases that match TRBD1. V trimming: 4 bases; J trimming: 7 bases; junction bases outside the gene matches: 5. There are 14 residues in the CDR3. The germline V gene has CDR1 ENHRY and CDR2 SYGVKD. CDR3 protein: CAISGTGVSQPQHF. The CDR3 DNA sequence: TGTGCCATCAGTGGGACAGGGGTAAGCCAGCCCCAGCATTTT.

The V gene is TRBV19, the J gene TRBJ2-2; tentatively, D is TRBD2 (5 bases). The CDR3 has 13 amino acids. Trimming pared 7 bases from V and 4 bases from J, leaving 10 bases between. The V gene's germline CDR1 is LNHDA and CDR2 SQIVND (reference sequence). The CDR3, as DNA: TGTGCCAGTAAGCCCCGGGGCACCGGGGAGCTGTTTTTT. Protein: CASKPRGTGELFF.

J is TRBJ1-2 and V is TRBV15, with D possibly TRBD1 on 5 matching bases. This CDR3 contains 14 residues. The V end was cut by 1 base, the J end by 4 bases, with 10 bases between. In germline, CDR1 is LNHNV, CDR2 YYDKDF (reference sequence). DNA of the CDR3: TGTGCCACCAGCAGAGCCCGACAGTTCTATGGCTACACCTTC. This codes for CATSRARQFYGYTF.

V gene TRBV5-1 combines with J gene TRBJ2-5; 11 bases line up with TRBD2. V lost 0 bases to trimming and J lost 7 bases; unmatched junction nucleotides: 5. The germline V gene has CDR1 SGHRS and CDR2 YFSETQ. The CDR3 has 15 amino acids. The DNA of the CDR3 is TGCGCCAGCAGCTTGGAAGGGCTAGCGGGAGGGACCCAGTACTTC. The encoded protein is CASSLEGLAGGTQYF.

The V call is TRBV7-6, the J call TRBJ2-7, with TRBD2 matching 13 bases. J lost 0 bases, V lost 3 bases, and 8 bases had no gene match. The length of the CDR3 is 18 residues. Germline V gene data show CDR1 as SGHVS and CDR2 as FNYEAQ. The CDR3 DNA follows: TGTGCCAGCAGCTTCTTAACTAGCGGGAGGGCCAGCTCCTACGAGCAGTACTTC. Translating gives CASSFLTSGRASSYEQYF.

The V call is TRBV19, the J call TRBJ1-5; TRBD1 aligns across 7 bases. Germline CDR1 reads LNHDA; CDR2 reads SQIVND (reference sequence). This CDR3 has 15 residues. Trimming at V came to 6 bases and at J to 4 bases, leaving 9 bases not matched to a gene. CDR3 bases: TGTGCCAGTAGGGGGACGGGACAGATTAATCAGCCCCAGCATTTT. It translates to CASRGTGQINQPQHF.

V usage is TRBV14 and J usage is TRBJ2-3, with a possible D match to TRBD2 (5 bases). Trimming took 6 bases from V and 4 from J, leaving 17 bases between them. Germline CDR1 is SGHDN and CDR2 is FVKESK. The CDR3 runs 15 residues. In DNA form, the CDR3 reads TGTGCCAGCAGTCGGAGGAATGGTCCCGCAGATACGCAGTATTTT. This sequence encodes CASSRRNGPADTQYF. Full variable domain (outside the CDR3, taken from reference TRBV14 and TRBJ2-3): EAGVTQFPSHSVIEKGQTVTLRCDPISGHDNLYWYRRVMGKEIKFLLHFVKESKQDESGMPNNRFLAERTGGTYSTLKVQPAELEDSGVYFCASSRRNGPADTQYFGPGTRLTVL.

This clone was picked up one time. The chain couples TRBV19 to TRBJ1-2; TRBD1 aligns across 8 bases. CDR1 is LNHDA and CDR2 is SQIVND in the germline V gene (reference sequence). The CDR3 runs 16 residues. The V and J ends lost 4 bases and 3 bases, in that order; junction bases with no gene match: 10. The CDR3: CASSSAGGDMDYGYTF. CDR3 sequence (DNA): TGTGCCAGTAGTAGCGCAGGGGGCGATATGGACTATGGCTACACCTTC.

In this sample, this clone turned up a few times. The chain uses TRBV19 and TRBJ2-3; the match to TRBD2 covers 8 bases. This CDR3 has 16 amino acids. V dropped 4 bases and J dropped 1; count of bases not matched to a gene: 7. Germline assignment: CDR1 LNHDA and CDR2 SQIVND (reference sequence). The CDR3 protein is CASSTTSGRGTDTQYF. Here the CDR3 DNA reads TGTGCCAGTAGTACCACTAGCGGAAGGGGCACAGATACGCAGTATTTT.

The V call is TRBV15, the J call TRBJ1-2; 7 bases fit TRBD1. Germline CDR1 reads LNHNV; CDR2 reads YYDKDF (reference sequence). CDR3 length: 15 amino acids. V lost 0 bases and J lost 4; bases outside the gene matches: 5. The CDR3 sequence: CATSRDHTGAYGYTF. The DNA for the CDR3 is TGTGCCACCAGCAGAGATCACACAGGGGCCTATGGCTACACCTTC.

The chain joins TRBV20-1 to TRBJ1-2; D unclear. CDR1 is DFQATT, CDR2 SNEGSKA, per germline (reference sequence). V lost 5 bases to trimming and J lost 5 bases, with 9 bases between them. The CDR3 sequence is 11 residues long. The CDR3 coding sequence is TGCAGTGCTCCCAGGCTATATGGCTACACCTTC. It codes for CSAPRLYGYTF.

The rearrangement uses TRBV4-1 and TRBJ2-1; D remains unclear. The CDR3 spans 16 residues. The ends were cut back, 5 bases at V and 5 bases at J, with 19 bases in the middle. The germline CDR1 and CDR2 sequences are MGHRA and YSYEKL. This chain's CDR3 is CASSEVTGSFHNEQFF. CDR3 in DNA: TGCGCCAGCAGCGAGGTGACCGGGTCCTTCCACAATGAGCAGTTCTTC.

The V call is TRBV6-5, the J call TRBJ1-4; no definite D call. The CDR3 contains 15 residues. Germline values: CDR1 MNHEY, CDR2 SVGAGI. The V gene lost 6 bases and the J gene lost 4 bases, with 15 bases spanning the gap. DNA for the CDR3: TGTGCCAGCAGGGCCATCACAAGTTTTAATGAAAAACTGTTTTTT. Translated: CASRAITSFNEKLFF.

This clone was counted between two and nine times. The J gene is TRBJ1-3, the V gene TRBV5-4; D is unclear. Germline CDR1 is SGHNT and CDR2 is YYREEE (reference sequence). Trimming left V 4 bases short and J 4 bases short, with 18 bases between. This CDR3 spans 16 amino acids. The CDR3 spells CASSVYSSPTGNTIYF. CDR3 nucleotides: TGTGCCAGCAGCGTTTATAGCAGCCCTACGGGAAACACCATATATTTT.

V and J are TRBV2 and TRBJ1-2, with 8 positions matching TRBD1. This CDR3 region has 14 residues. The J segment lost 7 bases and the V segment lost 3 bases, leaving 7 bases of the junction unmatched. Germline-derived CDR1 and CDR2 are SNHLY and FYNNEI. The CDR3 DNA reads TGTGCCAGCAGTGATACCAGGGGGCTCGGTGGCTACACCTTC. The encoded protein is CASSDTRGLGGYTF.

The table lists this clone with a count of one. J is TRBJ1-4 and V is TRBV5-4; TRBD1 is a possible D gene (5 bases). V lost 2 bases to trimming and J lost 5 bases, with 13 bases between them. The CDR3 runs to 15 residues. Germline V gene sequence: CDR1 SGHNT, CDR2 YYREEE (reference sequence). As DNA, the CDR3 is TGTGCCAGCAGCTTCGACAGAGCCCTAAATGAAAAACTGTTTTTT. Its protein is CASSFDRALNEKLFF.

The chain recombines TRBV6-2 or TRBV6-3 with TRBJ2-5, with a possible D match to TRBD2 (5 bases). The V end lost 4 bases, the J end lost 0 bases, and 18 bases lay between the germline ends. The length of the CDR3 is 17 residues. CDR1 and CDR2 from the germline V gene are MNHEY and SVGEGT. CDR3: CASSFPLTGGYQETQYF. CDR3 DNA sequence: TGTGCCAGCAGTTTCCCCTTGACCGGCGGGTACCAAGAGACCCAGTACTTC.

The chain joins TRBV7-6 to TRBJ1-6, with 9 bases that match TRBD1. The CDR3 is made up of 15 amino acids. The ends lost 5 bases at V and 10 bases at J; junction bases unmatched: 9. The germline V gene encodes CDR1 SGHVS and CDR2 FNYEAQ. As DNA, the CDR3 is TGTGCCAGCAGCACCGGACAGGGGAGGTTGTCACCCCTCCACTTT. Translated, it gives CASSTGQGRLSPLHF. The full variable domain, in which reference TRBV7-6 and TRBJ1-6 provide the parts outside the CDR3, is GAGVSQSPRYKVTKRGQDVALRCDPISGHVSLYWYRQALGQGPEFLTYFNYEAQQDKSGLPNDRFSAERPEGSISTLTIQRTEQRDSAMYRCASSTGQGRLSPLHFGNGTRLTVT.

This clone was counted a few times. DNA for the CDR3: TGTGCCAGCCAGGGTGGGAGGGACACTGAAGCTTTCTTT. Encoded protein: CASQGGRDTEAFF. V is TRBV6-5 and J is TRBJ1-1, with D tentatively TRBD1 (5 bases). This CDR3 spans 13 amino acids. Germline CDR1 and CDR2: MNHEY and SVGAGI. Trimming removed 8 bases from V and 3 bases from J, with 13 bases in between.

The chain combines TRBV5-1 with TRBJ2-7; D uncertain. The CDR3 has 13 residues. The V gene lost 0 bases and the J gene lost 3 bases, with 7 bases spanning the gap. Germline CDR1 and CDR2: SGHRS and YFSETQ. The CDR3 DNA sequence: TGCGCCAGCAGCTTGGGCGGAATCTACGAGCAGTACTTC. It specifies CASSLGGIYEQYF.

The rearrangement joins TRBV18 to TRBJ2-7; TRBD1 matches at 12 bases. The V and J ends lost 6 bases and 3 bases, in that order; junction bases with no gene match: 6. Germline values: CDR1 KGHSH, CDR2 LQKENI. CDR3 length equals 15 residues. The chain's CDR3 is CASSLGDRGLYEQYF. Written as DNA, the CDR3 is TGTGCCAGCTCCCTCGGGGACAGGGGGCTCTACGAGCAGTACTTC.

The genes are TRBV7-6 and TRBJ1-4; D uncertain. V lost 3 bases, J lost 8 bases, and 7 bases lay in between. The CDR3 covers 12 residues. The germline gives CDR1 SGHVS, CDR2 FNYEAQ. CDR3 region: CASSFPGEKLFF. CDR3 sequence (DNA): TGTGCCAGCAGCTTCCCGGGAGAAAAACTGTTTTTT.

The chain combines TRBV7-2 with TRBJ1-6; the D is unclear. The V gene's germline CDR1 is SGHTA and CDR2 FQGNSA. Trimming took off 4 bases at V and 10 bases at J, with 14 bases between the two ends. The CDR3 runs 14 residues. CDR3 sequence reads: CASSSIRGDSPLHF. The CDR3 bases are TGTGCCAGCAGCTCCATACGGGGAGACTCACCCCTCCACTTT. Full variable domain (rest looked up from reference TRBV7-2 and TRBJ1-6): GAGVSQSPSNKVTEKGKDVELRCDPISGHTALYWYRQSLGQGLEFLIYFQGNSAPDKSGLPSDRFSAERTGGSVSTLTIQRTQQEDSAVYLCASSSIRGDSPLHFGNGTRLTVT.

V is TRBV20-1 and J is TRBJ2-7, with D hard to call. The CDR3 is made up of 15 amino acids. Trimming took off 3 bases at V and 6 bases at J, with 21 bases between the two ends. Germline assignment: CDR1 DFQATT and CDR2 SNEGSKA (reference sequence). In DNA, the CDR3 is TGCAGTGCTAGTTATTATCCGAGGCCCGACGGCGAGCAGTACTTC. Amino acids: CSASYYPRPDGEQYF.